The clone carrying this TCR beta chain was seen only once. The antigen is not known. Naive CD45RA+ and memory CD45RA-negative subsets were split from CD4+ cells. This sample is part of a study of shared clonotypes between healthy human individuals. Overall study results and limits: Genetic and exposure-history diversity was limited by the small donor number.

The CDR3 runs 17 residues. J gave up 8 bases and V 4 bases, and 9 bases lay outside the gene matches. From germline, CDR1 is SGHNT and CDR2 YYREEE (reference sequence). It was roughly 210 ng DNA, around 32,000 T cell genomes, that sorted-subset replicate PCRs used. Profiled with immunoSEQ multiplex PCR; TCRdb holds only in-frame clones, not every one. Of approximately 1.4 million clones listed, 95% to 99% are singletons. Sequenced: naive CD4+ T cells sorted from blood. As for subset: CD45RA+ positively selected. The chain uses TRBV5-4 and TRBJ2-1, with 16 bases that match TRBD2. The sequence came from a man younger than 45 in good health. CDR3 sequence: CASSPGTSGRASHEQFF. The DNA of the CDR3 is TGTGCCAGCAGCCCCGGGACTAGCGGGAGGGCCTCCCATGAGCAGTTCTTC.